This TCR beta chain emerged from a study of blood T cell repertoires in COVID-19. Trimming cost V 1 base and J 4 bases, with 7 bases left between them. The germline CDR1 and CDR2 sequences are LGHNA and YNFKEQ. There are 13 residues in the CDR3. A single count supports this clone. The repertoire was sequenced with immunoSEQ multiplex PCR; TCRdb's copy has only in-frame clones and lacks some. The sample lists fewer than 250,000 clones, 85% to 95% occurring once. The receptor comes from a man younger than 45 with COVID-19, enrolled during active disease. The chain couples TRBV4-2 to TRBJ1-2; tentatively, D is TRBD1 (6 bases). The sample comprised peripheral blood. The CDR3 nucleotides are TGTGCCAGCAGCCAAGGAGGGGGCTATGGCTACACCTTC. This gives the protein CASSQGGGYGYTF.